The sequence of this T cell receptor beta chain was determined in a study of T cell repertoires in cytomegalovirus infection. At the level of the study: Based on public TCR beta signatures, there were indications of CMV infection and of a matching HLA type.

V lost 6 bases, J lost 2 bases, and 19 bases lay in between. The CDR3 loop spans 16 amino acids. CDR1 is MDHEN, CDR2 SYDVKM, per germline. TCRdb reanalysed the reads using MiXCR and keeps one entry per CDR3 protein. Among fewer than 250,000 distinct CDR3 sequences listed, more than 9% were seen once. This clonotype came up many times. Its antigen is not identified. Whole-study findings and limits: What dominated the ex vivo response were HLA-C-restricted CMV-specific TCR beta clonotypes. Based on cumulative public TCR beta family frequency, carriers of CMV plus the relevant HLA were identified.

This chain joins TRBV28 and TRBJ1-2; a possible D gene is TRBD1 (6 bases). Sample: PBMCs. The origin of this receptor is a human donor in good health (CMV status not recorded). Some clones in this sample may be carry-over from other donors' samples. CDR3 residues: CASSSLNRVQNYGYTF. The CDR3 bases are TGTGCCAGCAGCTCCCTCAACAGGGTCCAAAACTATGGCTACACCTTC.